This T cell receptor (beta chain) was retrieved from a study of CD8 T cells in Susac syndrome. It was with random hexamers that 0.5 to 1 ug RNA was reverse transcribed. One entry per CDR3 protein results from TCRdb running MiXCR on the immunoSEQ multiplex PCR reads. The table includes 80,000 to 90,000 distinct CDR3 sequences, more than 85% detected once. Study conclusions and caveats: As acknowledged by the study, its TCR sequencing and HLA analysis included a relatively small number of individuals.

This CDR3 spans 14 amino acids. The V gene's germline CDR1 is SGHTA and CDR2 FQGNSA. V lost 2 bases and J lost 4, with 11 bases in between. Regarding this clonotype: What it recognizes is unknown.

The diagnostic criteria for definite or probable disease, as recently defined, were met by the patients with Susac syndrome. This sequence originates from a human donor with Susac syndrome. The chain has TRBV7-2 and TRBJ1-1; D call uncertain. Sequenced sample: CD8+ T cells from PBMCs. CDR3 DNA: TGTGCCAGCAGCTTAATAGTGGGCACCACTGAAGCTTTCTTT. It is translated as CASSLIVGTTEAFF.